What follows are 18 T cell receptor beta chains derived from one specimen sequenced in a study of T cell clonotyping in hematopoietic cell transplantation. Profiling relied on immunoSEQ multiplex PCR, and the TCRdb table lists in-frame clones only, not all of them. This sample carries about 76,000 clones, about 96% of them seen once, and the ten largest clones take approximately 1.8%. Time point noted: recipient sample about 28 days before transplant, after cytoreduction. The specimen comprised peripheral blood mononuclear cells, sampled before stem cell transplant. Receptors were obtained from a woman between 50 and 59 years old with acute myeloid leukemia. Some clones in this sample may be carry-over from other donors' samples.

This chain uses TRBV25-1 with TRBJ1-2; a possible D gene is TRBD1 (5 bases). Germline assignment: CDR1 MGHDK and CDR2 SYGVNS. The V and J ends lost 4 bases and 7 bases respectively, with 16 bases between them. This CDR3 is built from 14 residues. The CDR3 reads CASSVLGGEVGYTF. The CDR3 nucleotides are TGTGCCAGCAGTGTTCTCGGGGGTGAGGTTGGCTACACCTTC.

This sequence joins TRBV6-5 and TRBJ2-7; 9 positions agree with TRBD1. Germline CDR1 is MNHEY and CDR2 is SVGAGI. The CDR3 is 16 amino acids. J gave up 4 bases and V 0 bases, and 7 bases lay outside the gene matches. CDR3 amino acids: CASSYSRPDRGYEQYF. CDR3 bases: TGTGCCAGCAGTTACTCGAGACCCGACAGGGGGTACGAGCAGTACTTC.

Here the CDR3 DNA reads TGTGCCAGCAGCTTGACAGTTAGCACAGATACGCAGTATTTT. As protein: CASSLTVSTDTQYF. J is TRBJ2-3 and V is TRBV5-8; D remains unclear. V was clipped by 1 base and J by 0 bases, with 6 bases between them. CDR3 size: 14 residues. Germline V lookup: CDR1 SGHTS, CDR2 YDEGEE.

The genes are TRBV11-2 and TRBJ2-7; TRBD2 agrees at 8 bases. The CDR3 covers 17 residues. V gave up 4 bases and J gave up 6 bases; unmatched junction bases: 17. Per germline, CDR1 SGHAT and CDR2 FQNNGV. In DNA form, the CDR3 reads TGTGCCAGCAGCTCCCATGGGACTAGTCTCTCCTTCCCCGAGCAGTACTTC. Translated: CASSSHGTSLSFPEQYF.

The V gene is TRBV7-6, the J gene TRBJ1-1; D perhaps matches TRBD1 (6 bases). Germline V lookup: CDR1 SGHVS, CDR2 FNYEAQ. This CDR3 is 16 amino acids long. V lost 0 bases to trimming and J lost 4 bases, with 15 bases between them. This CDR3 is CASSLAKSGAVTEAFF. For the CDR3, the DNA is TGTGCCAGCAGCTTAGCGAAGTCAGGGGCTGTCACTGAAGCTTTCTTT.

The V call is TRBV15, the J call TRBJ2-7; no clear D gene. Germline V gives CDR1 LNHNV, CDR2 YYDKDF (reference sequence). CDR3 size: 11 residues. Trimming shortened V by 2 bases and J by 5 bases, and 4 bases separated the two germline ends. The chain's CDR3 is CATSRRDEQYF. In DNA, the CDR3 is TGTGCCACCAGCAGAAGGGACGAGCAGTACTTC.

This clone appeared once. This chain joins TRBV7-8 and TRBJ2-1, with 7 bases that match TRBD2. The CDR3 is 15 residues long. CDR1 and CDR2 from the germline V gene are SGHVS and FQNEAQ. The trim removed 0 bases at V and 4 bases at J, leaving 3 bases unmatched. In nucleotides, the CDR3 is TGTGCCAGCAGCTTAGCGGGAGGGCGGTACAATGAGCAGTTCTTC. Translation: CASSLAGGRYNEQFF. Supplemented by reference TRBV7-8 and TRBJ2-1, the full variable domain reads GAGVSQSPRYKVAKRGQDVALRCDPISGHVSLFWYQQALGQGPEFLTYFQNEAQLDKSGLPSDRFFAERPEGSVSTLKIQRTQQEDSAVYLCASSLAGGRYNEQFFGPGTRLTVL.

The V call is TRBV13, the J call TRBJ1-1; a possible D gene is TRBD1 (5 bases). Trimming cost V 5 bases and J 0 bases, with 13 bases left between them. CDR3 length: 15 residues. The germline CDR1 and CDR2 sequences are PRHDT and FYEKMQ (reference sequence). The CDR3 nucleotides are TGTGCCAGCAGCCTATACACAGGAGTGAACACTGAAGCTTTCTTT. Protein sequence: CASSLYTGVNTEAFF.

V is TRBV29-1 and J is TRBJ1-2; D perhaps matches TRBD1 (5 bases). Germline V gene data show CDR1 as SQVTM and CDR2 as ANQGSEA. CDR3 length equals 14 residues. V lost 0 bases to trimming and J lost 2 bases, with 10 bases between them. CDR3 nucleotides: TGCAGCGTTGAAGATCCCAGGGACAACTATGGCTACACCTTC. Translating gives CSVEDPRDNYGYTF.

This chain links TRBV28 with TRBJ2-4; 9 nucleotides align to TRBD2. Germline CDR1 is MDHEN and CDR2 is SYDVKM. There are 21 residues in the CDR3. V shed 2 bases and J 3 bases; nucleotides not matched to a gene: 20. Written as DNA, the CDR3 is TGTGCCAGCAGTTTACGATCGGCTAGCGGGGCGGTATTTGGGGTCAAAAACATTCAGTACTTC. Translation gives CASSLRSASGAVFGVKNIQYF.

This chain links TRBV7-2 with TRBJ1-1, with 8 bases fitting TRBD1. From germline, CDR1 is SGHTA and CDR2 FQGNSA. J lost 0 bases, V lost 3 bases, and 3 bases had no gene match. The CDR3 length is 15 residues. Here the CDR3 reads CASSFRTGMNTEAFF. CDR3 DNA sequence: TGTGCCAGCAGCTTCCGGACAGGGATGAACACTGAAGCTTTCTTT.

The V gene is TRBV2, the J gene TRBJ1-2; 10 bases fit TRBD1. The CDR3 extends over 14 amino acids. V dropped 1 base and J dropped 7; count of bases not matched to a gene: 3. Germline CDR1 and CDR2: SNHLY and FYNNEI. CDR3 sequence (DNA): TGTGCCAGCAGTGAAGGACAGGGGGCGACTGGCTACACCTTC. Encoded protein: CASSEGQGATGYTF.

This clone came up a few times. The chain's CDR3 is CASSSRTGNTEAFF. The CDR3 DNA is TGTGCCAGCAGCTCCCGGACGGGGAACACTGAAGCTTTCTTT. The chain links TRBV7-9 to TRBJ1-1; D remains ambiguous. The CDR3 contains 14 residues. Germline V gives CDR1 SEHNR, CDR2 FQNEAQ (reference sequence). The V end was cut by 4 bases, the J end by 1 base, with 10 bases between. Full variable domain (missing parts from reference TRBV7-9 and TRBJ1-1): DTGVSQNPRHKITKRGQNVTFRCDPISEHNRLYWYRQTLGQGPEFLTYFQNEAQLEKSRLLSDRFSAERPKGSFSTLEIQRTEQGDSAMYLCASSSRTGNTEAFFGQGTRLTVV.

The J gene is TRBJ1-1, the V gene TRBV5-1; D is perhaps TRBD1 (6 bases). This CDR3 is built from 14 residues. Germline CDR1 and CDR2: SGHRS and YFSETQ. Trimming removed 2 bases from V and 5 bases from J, with 13 bases in between. In DNA form, the CDR3 reads TGCGCCAGCAGCTTACAGGGAGGAAGGACTGAAGCTTTCTTT. Residues: CASSLQGGRTEAFF.

V usage is TRBV7-9 and J usage is TRBJ2-7; 9 bases match TRBD1. The CDR3 has 15 residues. J was trimmed by 5 bases and V by 4 bases; bases with no gene match: 9. CDR1 SEHNR and CDR2 FQNEAQ come from the germline V gene (reference sequence). DNA of the CDR3: TGTGCCAGCAGCTCCAATTCCGGGACAGGGAACGAGCAGTACTTC. Its translation is CASSSNSGTGNEQYF. Full variable domain (rest looked up from reference TRBV7-9 and TRBJ2-7): DTGVSQNPRHKITKRGQNVTFRCDPISEHNRLYWYRQTLGQGPEFLTYFQNEAQLEKSRLLSDRFSAERPKGSFSTLEIQRTEQGDSAMYLCASSSNSGTGNEQYFGPGTRLTVT.

The sample holds one count of this clone. V and J are TRBV7-6 and TRBJ1-6, with TRBD1 matching 7 bases. Losses at the gene ends were 2 bases for V and 8 bases for J; bases not matched to a gene: 6. Germline CDR1 is SGHVS and CDR2 is FNYEAQ. The CDR3 sequence is 15 residues long. CDR3 loop: CASSLKGTADSPLHF. The DNA of the CDR3 is TGTGCCAGCAGCTTAAAGGGGACAGCGGATTCACCCCTCCACTTT.

This clone occurred once. The chain couples TRBV28 to TRBJ2-1; D is possibly TRBD1 or TRBD2 (6 bases each). Germline V gene sequence: CDR1 MDHEN, CDR2 SYDVKM. The CDR3 runs to 12 residues. V lost 5 bases to trimming and J lost 8 bases, with 10 bases between them. CDR3 bases: TGTGCCAGCAGTAACCGGGGGCATGAGCAGTTCTTC. The encoded protein is CASSNRGHEQFF.

CDR3 sequence (DNA): TGTGCCAGCAGCTTAGTCGCGGGAGGCCCGGATACGCAGTATTTT. This sequence encodes CASSLVAGGPDTQYF. V is TRBV7-2 and J is TRBJ2-3; 8 positions match TRBD2. In germline, CDR1 is SGHTA, CDR2 FQGNSA. V lost 1 base, J lost 6 bases, and 6 bases stayed unmatched. The CDR3 loop spans 15 amino acids.